These 28 T cell receptor beta chains share one sample of origin, sequenced in a study of blood T cell repertoires in COVID-19. TCRdb's table, derived via immunoSEQ multiplex PCR, lists solely in-frame clones and lacks some. The table shows more than 80,000 clones, with roughly 88% occurring only once. Sequences were obtained from peripheral blood. These receptors were collected from a man aged 18 to 29 with COVID-19, enrolled during active disease.

This chain joins TRBV4-2 and TRBJ1-4; D is ambiguous. Germline V gene data show CDR1 as LGHNA and CDR2 as YNFKEQ. V lost 0 bases, J lost 7 bases, and 15 bases lay in between. The CDR3 has 16 amino acids. The DNA for the CDR3 is TGTGCCAGCAGCCAAGATCAGCGAATGCCGGGTGAAAAACTGTTTTTT. Amino acids: CASSQDQRMPGEKLFF.

V gene TRBV28 combines with J gene TRBJ2-1; 7 bases match TRBD1. The CDR3 is 16 amino acids. Germline V CDR1 and CDR2: MDHEN, SYDVKM. V was pared by 6 bases and J by 4 bases, with 12 bases of the junction left unmatched. DNA for the CDR3: TGTGCCAGCAGCCACCGGTGGGACAGCGCTTACAATGAGCAGTTCTTC. Its protein product is CASSHRWDSAYNEQFF.

The chain couples TRBV27 to TRBJ1-5; D unclear. Germline CDR1 MNHEY, CDR2 SMNVEV (reference sequence). V dropped 3 bases and J dropped 3 bases, with 12 bases sitting between them. This CDR3 region has 15 residues. The CDR3 loop reads CASSFYGDPNQPQHF. In DNA, the CDR3 is TGTGCCAGCAGTTTTTACGGAGACCCCAATCAGCCCCAGCATTTT.

This chain connects TRBV6-1 to TRBJ2-1; D remains ambiguous. Looked up from germline, CDR1 is MNHNS and CDR2 is SASEGT. V shed 2 bases and J shed 0 bases, with 8 bases lying between them. This CDR3 contains 15 residues. CDR3 DNA: TGTGCCAGCAGTGAAAACCCGAGCTCCTACAATGAGCAGTTCTTC. Encoded protein: CASSENPSSYNEQFF.

This clone was seen only a few times. The chain links TRBV6-2 or TRBV6-3 to TRBJ1-2; TRBD1 matches at 8 bases. The V and J ends lost 0 bases and 6 bases, in that order; junction bases with no gene match: 3. In germline, CDR1 is MNHEY, CDR2 SVGEGT. This CDR3 has 14 residues. DNA of the CDR3: TGTGCCAGCAGTTACTCTTCAGGGGGCCATGGCTACACCTTC. It yields the protein CASSYSSGGHGYTF.

DNA of the CDR3: TGTGCCAGCAGTTACTCGGGCGGGAGGAACAATGAGCAGTTCTTC. Amino acids: CASSYSGGRNNEQFF. The V and J genes are TRBV6-2 or TRBV6-3 and TRBJ2-1; 8 bases align to TRBD2. The CDR3 consists of 15 residues. Germline-derived CDR1 and CDR2 are MNHEY and SVGEGT. V shed 0 bases, J shed 5 bases, and the junction held 3 bases outside the gene matches.

The J gene is TRBJ1-5, the V gene TRBV28; tentatively, D is TRBD1 (5 bases). V was pared by 5 bases and J by 0 bases, with 20 bases between. Germline CDR1 is MDHEN and CDR2 is SYDVKM. This CDR3 region has 18 residues. The CDR3 protein is CASSPVQPWDYSNQPQHF. The CDR3, as DNA: TGTGCCAGCAGTCCCGTACAGCCCTGGGACTATAGCAATCAGCCCCAGCATTTT.

The V call is TRBV27, the J call TRBJ2-7; TRBD1 matches at 9 bases. CDR3 length: 15 residues. V shed 5 bases and J 4 bases; nucleotides not matched to a gene: 9. CDR1 and CDR2 (germline): MNHEY, SMNVEV (reference sequence). The CDR3 region is CASSGTRDREYEQYF. CDR3 DNA: TGTGCCAGCAGTGGCACCCGGGACAGGGAATACGAGCAGTACTTC.

The chain has TRBV27 and TRBJ1-5; D not certain. Trimming removed 2 bases from V and 6 bases from J, with 8 bases in between. Germline V lookup: CDR1 MNHEY, CDR2 SMNVEV (reference sequence). The CDR3 runs to 13 residues. In DNA form, the CDR3 reads TGTGCCAGCAGTTTAGCAGGCACTCAGCCCCAGCATTTT. Protein: CASSLAGTQPQHF.

The chain carries TRBV28 and TRBJ2-7; 11 positions match TRBD2. The trim removed 5 bases at V and 0 bases at J, leaving 6 bases unmatched. Germline V gene data show CDR1 as MDHEN and CDR2 as SYDVKM. The CDR3 length is 16 residues. DNA of the CDR3: TGTGCCAGCAGTCAGCTGACTAGCGGGATCTCCTACGAGCAGTACTTC. It is translated as CASSQLTSGISYEQYF.

The chain uses TRBV19 and TRBJ2-1; TRBD2 matches 9 bases. CDR1 and CDR2 (germline): LNHDA, SQIVND (reference sequence). The CDR3 sequence is 15 residues long. The V and J ends lost 9 bases and 10 bases, in that order; junction bases with no gene match: 16. The CDR3 is CASSNSGRIIHEQFF. CDR3 in DNA: TGTGCCAGCTCTAATAGCGGGAGAATCATCCACGAGCAGTTCTTC.

The gene calls are TRBV7-3 and TRBJ2-2, with 8 bases that match TRBD2. Germline assignment: CDR1 SGHTA and CDR2 FQGTGA. This CDR3 spans 16 amino acids. V was clipped by 2 bases and J by 0 bases; unmatched bases: 2. The chain's CDR3 is CASSLAGGSNTGELFF. The DNA for the CDR3 is TGTGCCAGCAGCTTAGCGGGAGGCTCGAACACCGGGGAGCTGTTTTTT.

V is TRBV6-5 and J is TRBJ1-5; 8 nucleotides align to TRBD1. The J segment lost 4 bases and the V segment lost 7 bases, leaving 6 bases of the junction unmatched. In germline, CDR1 is MNHEY, CDR2 SVGAGI. The CDR3 sequence is 14 residues long. This chain's CDR3 is CASMMGQENQPQHF. The CDR3 bases are TGTGCCAGCATGATGGGACAGGAGAATCAGCCCCAGCATTTT.

The chain recombines TRBV6-5 with TRBJ2-5; 10 bases match TRBD1. The length of the CDR3 is 15 residues. CDR1 and CDR2 from the germline V gene are MNHEY and SVGAGI. Trimming removed 2 bases from V and 6 bases from J; junction bases left unmatched: 6. The CDR3 DNA follows: TGTGCCAGCAGTTACGGGACAGGGGCTGTTCAGACCCAGTACTTC. The encoded protein is CASSYGTGAVQTQYF.

This chain uses TRBV11-2 with TRBJ1-2, with 7 bases that match TRBD1. From germline, CDR1 is SGHAT and CDR2 FQNNGV. V lost 6 bases and J lost 2; bases outside the gene matches: 9. This CDR3 has 15 residues. The CDR3 is CASSYATGTNYGYTF. Here the CDR3 DNA reads TGTGCCAGCAGTTACGCGACAGGGACCAACTATGGCTACACCTTC.

V and J are TRBV6-5 and TRBJ1-6, with a possible D match to TRBD1 (5 bases). Germline CDR1 and CDR2: MNHEY and SVGAGI. Trimming took off 4 bases at V and 9 bases at J, with 16 bases between the two ends. CDR3 size: 15 residues. CDR3: CASSWETETSSPLHF. Here the CDR3 DNA reads TGTGCCAGCAGTTGGGAGACAGAGACTAGTTCACCCCTCCACTTT.

The chain joins TRBV11-2 to TRBJ1-5; weak D call: TRBD1 (5 bases). Germline V gene sequence: CDR1 SGHAT, CDR2 FQNNGV. This CDR3 has 17 amino acids. Trimming took off 3 bases at V and 1 base at J, with 16 bases between the two ends. As DNA, the CDR3 is TGTGCCAGCAGCTTGGGTATAAGGGGCACGAGCAATCAGCCCCAGCATTTT. This translates into CASSLGIRGTSNQPQHF.

This chain connects TRBV7-3 to TRBJ2-1; 13 positions match TRBD2. Per germline, CDR1 SGHTA and CDR2 FQGTGA. Germline trimming cut 5 bases from V and 4 bases from J; bases unmatched to any gene: 2. The CDR3 is 15 residues long. The chain's CDR3 is CASSQTSGGYNEQFF. CDR3 nucleotides: TGTGCCAGCAGCCAGACTAGCGGGGGGTACAATGAGCAGTTCTTC.

The rearrangement joins TRBV19 to TRBJ1-6; 8 bases map to TRBD1. Germline loops: CDR1 LNHDA, CDR2 SQIVND (reference sequence). With 9 bases clipped from V and 10 bases from J, the junction kept 8 bases outside the gene matches. This CDR3 contains 13 residues. CDR3 protein: CASQTGEGSPLHF. As DNA, the CDR3 is TGTGCCAGCCAGACAGGGGAAGGATCACCCCTCCACTTT.

V gene TRBV19 combines with J gene TRBJ1-5, with TRBD1 matching over 7 bases. This CDR3 has 18 residues. With 9 bases clipped from V and 0 bases from J, the junction kept 17 bases outside the gene matches. Germline lookup yields CDR1 LNHDA and CDR2 SQIVND (reference sequence). The CDR3 nucleotides read TGTGCCAGCCACCGGACAGGAGAAGGGGTTTATAGCAATCAGCCCCAGCATTTT. It encodes CASHRTGEGVYSNQPQHF. Full variable domain (remainder filled in from reference TRBV19 and TRBJ1-5): DGGITQSPKYLFRKEGQNVTLSCEQNLNHDAMYWYRQDPGQGLRLIYYSQIVNDFQKGDIAEGYSVSREKKESFPLTVTSAQKNPTAFYLCASHRTGEGVYSNQPQHFGDGTRLSIL.

The table lists this clone with a count of one. The rearrangement uses TRBV27 and TRBJ1-6; 10 bases align to TRBD1. With 3 bases clipped from V and 11 bases from J, the junction kept 1 base outside the gene matches. Germline V lookup: CDR1 MNHEY, CDR2 SMNVEV (reference sequence). The length of the CDR3 is 13 residues. CDR3 coding DNA: TGTGCCAGCAGTTTCGACAGGGGGCCACCCCTCCACTTT. Its protein is CASSFDRGPPLHF.

The V and J genes are TRBV7-9 and TRBJ2-7, with a possible D match to TRBD1 (6 bases). The CDR3 runs to 16 residues. From germline, CDR1 is SEHNR and CDR2 FQNEAQ (reference sequence). V dropped 3 bases and J dropped 4 bases, with 19 bases sitting between them. This chain's CDR3 is CASSFPGTGNPYEQYF. Written as DNA, the CDR3 is TGTGCCAGCAGCTTCCCCGGTACAGGGAACCCATACGAGCAGTACTTC.

The chain has TRBV27 and TRBJ2-3, with TRBD2 matching 11 bases. Germline V gene sequence: CDR1 MNHEY, CDR2 SMNVEV (reference sequence). V shed 2 bases, J shed 4 bases, and the junction held 11 bases outside the gene matches. The CDR3 is 18 residues long. CDR3 region: CASSLHALAGGPSDTQYF. CDR3 bases: TGTGCCAGCAGTTTACACGCGTTAGCGGGAGGGCCATCAGATACGCAGTATTTT.

The rearrangement links TRBV24-1 to TRBJ1-1, with 9 bases identical to TRBD1. Losses at the gene ends were 2 bases for V and 11 bases for J; bases not matched to a gene: 11. This CDR3 spans 15 amino acids. Germline V gene sequence: CDR1 KGHDR, CDR2 SFDVKD. This CDR3 reads CATSDSRTGVEVAFF. In nucleotides, the CDR3 is TGTGCCACCAGTGATTCCCGGACAGGGGTAGAAGTGGCTTTCTTT.

The V gene is TRBV27, the J gene TRBJ1-5; 8 bases are shared with TRBD1. CDR3 length: 15 amino acids. Losses at the gene ends were 4 bases for V and 2 bases for J; bases not matched to a gene: 4. Germline CDR1 MNHEY, CDR2 SMNVEV (reference sequence). Here the CDR3 DNA reads TGTGCCAGCAGTTACTCGGACAGGGGCAATCAGCCCCAGCATTTT. Translation gives CASSYSDRGNQPQHF.

This chain links TRBV6-5 with TRBJ2-7; tentative D call: TRBD1 (6 bases). CDR1 and CDR2 (germline): MNHEY, SVGAGI. Trimming pared 0 bases from V and 0 bases from J, leaving 12 bases between. The CDR3 runs 16 residues. The CDR3 DNA sequence: TGTGCCAGCAGTTACTCCCTCAGGGGTAGCTCCTACGAGCAGTACTTC. As protein: CASSYSLRGSSYEQYF.

V gene TRBV4-3 combines with J gene TRBJ2-7; D possibly corresponds to TRBD1 (7 bases). The V gene's germline CDR1 is LGHNA and CDR2 YSLEER. The CDR3 runs to 16 residues. V was clipped by 4 bases and J by 7 bases, with 23 bases between them. CDR3 DNA sequence: TGCGCCAGCAGCCCCCGCCTTGGACAGGAAGGGAGGGAGCAGTACTTC. As protein: CASSPRLGQEGREQYF.

J is TRBJ1-6 and V is TRBV18; tentative D call: TRBD1 (6 bases). V lost 3 bases and J lost 10, with 16 bases in between. CDR3 length: 15 residues. Germline V gene sequence: CDR1 KGHSH, CDR2 LQKENI. DNA for the CDR3: TGTGCCAGCTCACCGCAGGGGAGTACGGGGTCACCCCTCCACTTT. It encodes CASSPQGSTGSPLHF.